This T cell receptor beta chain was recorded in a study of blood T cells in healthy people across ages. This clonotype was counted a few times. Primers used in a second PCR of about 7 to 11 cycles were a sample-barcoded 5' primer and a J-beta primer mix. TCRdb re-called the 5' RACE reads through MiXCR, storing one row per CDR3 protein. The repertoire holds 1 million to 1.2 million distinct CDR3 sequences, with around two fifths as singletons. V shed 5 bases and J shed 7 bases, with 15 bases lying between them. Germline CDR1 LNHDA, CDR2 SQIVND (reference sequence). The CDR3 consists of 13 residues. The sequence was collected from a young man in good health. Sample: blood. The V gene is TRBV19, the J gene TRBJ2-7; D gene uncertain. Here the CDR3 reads CASSPLPPNEQYF. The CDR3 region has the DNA TGTGCCAGTAGTCCCCTCCCCCCCAATGAGCAGTACTTC.